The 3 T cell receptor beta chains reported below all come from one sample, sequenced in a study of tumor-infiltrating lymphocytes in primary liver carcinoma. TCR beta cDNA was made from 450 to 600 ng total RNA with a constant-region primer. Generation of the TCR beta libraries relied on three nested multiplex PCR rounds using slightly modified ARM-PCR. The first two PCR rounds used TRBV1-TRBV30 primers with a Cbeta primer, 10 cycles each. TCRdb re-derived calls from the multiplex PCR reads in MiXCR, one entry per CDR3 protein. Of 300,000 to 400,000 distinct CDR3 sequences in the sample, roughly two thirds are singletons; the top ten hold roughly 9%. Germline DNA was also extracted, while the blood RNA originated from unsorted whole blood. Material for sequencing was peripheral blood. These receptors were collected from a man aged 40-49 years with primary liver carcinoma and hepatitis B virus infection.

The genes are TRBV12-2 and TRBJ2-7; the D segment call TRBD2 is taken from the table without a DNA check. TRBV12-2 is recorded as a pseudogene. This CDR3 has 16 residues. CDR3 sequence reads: CASRLGQREGFHEQYF. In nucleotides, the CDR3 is TGTGCAAGTCGCTTAGGTCAGCGGGAGGGCTTCCACGAGCAGTACTTC.

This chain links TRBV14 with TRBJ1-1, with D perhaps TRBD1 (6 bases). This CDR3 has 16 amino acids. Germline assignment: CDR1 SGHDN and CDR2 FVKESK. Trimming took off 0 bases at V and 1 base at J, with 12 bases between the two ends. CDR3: CASSQDLGHWNTEAFF. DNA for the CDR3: TGTGCCAGCAGCCAAGATCTGGGACATTGGAACACTGAAGCTTTCTTT.

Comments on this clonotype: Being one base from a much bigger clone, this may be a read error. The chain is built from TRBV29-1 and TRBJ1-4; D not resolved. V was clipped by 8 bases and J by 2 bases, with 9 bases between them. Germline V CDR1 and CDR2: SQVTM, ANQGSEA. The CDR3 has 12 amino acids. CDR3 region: CSLADTNEKLFF. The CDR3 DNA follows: TGCAGCCTCGCGGACACTAATGAAAAACTGTTTTTT.